At least ten counts were recorded for the clone carrying this TCR beta chain. At one end, the junction sequence differs from germline, possibly due to a read error. CDR3 regions were amplified by Arm-PCR using iRepertoire HTBI primers to build TCR beta libraries. MiXCR was run by TCRdb on the multiplex PCR reads, yielding one entry per CDR3 protein. The sample contains approximately 470,000 distinct CDR3 sequences, 15% to 20% of which appear only once. This entry belongs to a study of regulatory T cells in long-lasting Graves disease. The CDR3 extends over 16 amino acids. Germline lookup yields CDR1 SGHAT and CDR2 FQNNGV. Time point here: newly diagnosed GD, antithyroid drugs for less than 3 months. From PBMCs, RNA was extracted and then used to make the TCR library. Another study also made use of these data, one on T cells in Graves' hyperthyroidism and ophthalmopathy.

The chain joins TRBV11-2 to TRBJ2-1, with 7 bases that match TRBD2. The specimen comprised peripheral blood mononuclear cells (PBMCs), sampled at new diagnosis, from a patient treated with antithyroid drugs. This TCR was sampled from a man aged 35 to 55 with Graves disease. The CDR3, as DNA: TGTGCCAGCACCTTAGTTGGTGGGAGGGCCTTAAATGAGCAGTTCTTC. Amino acid sequence: CASTLVGGRALNEQFF.